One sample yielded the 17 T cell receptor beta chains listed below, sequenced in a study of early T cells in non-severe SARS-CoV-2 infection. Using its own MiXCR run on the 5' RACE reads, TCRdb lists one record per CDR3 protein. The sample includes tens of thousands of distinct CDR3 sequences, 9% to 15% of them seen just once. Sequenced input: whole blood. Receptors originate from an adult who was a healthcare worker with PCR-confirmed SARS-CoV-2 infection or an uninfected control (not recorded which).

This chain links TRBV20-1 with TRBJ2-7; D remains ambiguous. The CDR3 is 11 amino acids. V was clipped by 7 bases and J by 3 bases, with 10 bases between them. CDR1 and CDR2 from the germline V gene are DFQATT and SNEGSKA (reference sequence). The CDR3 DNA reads TGCAGTGTCCCGACGAACTACGAGCAGTACTTC. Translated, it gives CSVPTNYEQYF.

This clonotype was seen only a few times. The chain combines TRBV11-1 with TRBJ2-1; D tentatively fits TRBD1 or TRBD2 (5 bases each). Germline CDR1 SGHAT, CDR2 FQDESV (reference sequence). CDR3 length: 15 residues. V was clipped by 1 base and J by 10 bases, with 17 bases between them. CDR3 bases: TGTGCCAGCAGCTTAGAGGTGGGAGAGGGGAACGAGCAGTTCTTC. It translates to CASSLEVGEGNEQFF.

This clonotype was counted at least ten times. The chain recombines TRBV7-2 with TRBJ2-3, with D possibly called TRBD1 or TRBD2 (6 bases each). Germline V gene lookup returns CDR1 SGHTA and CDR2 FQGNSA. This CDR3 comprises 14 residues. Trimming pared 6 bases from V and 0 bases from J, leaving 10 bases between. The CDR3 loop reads CASSEGGSTDTQYF. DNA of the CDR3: TGTGCCAGCAGTGAAGGGGGGAGCACAGATACGCAGTATTTT.

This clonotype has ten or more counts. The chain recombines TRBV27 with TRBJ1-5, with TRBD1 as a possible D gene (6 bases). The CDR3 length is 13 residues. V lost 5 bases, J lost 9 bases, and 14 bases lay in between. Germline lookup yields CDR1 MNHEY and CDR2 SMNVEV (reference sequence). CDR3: CASSLDRIGPQHF. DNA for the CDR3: TGTGCCAGCAGTCTGGACAGAATCGGGCCCCAGCATTTT.

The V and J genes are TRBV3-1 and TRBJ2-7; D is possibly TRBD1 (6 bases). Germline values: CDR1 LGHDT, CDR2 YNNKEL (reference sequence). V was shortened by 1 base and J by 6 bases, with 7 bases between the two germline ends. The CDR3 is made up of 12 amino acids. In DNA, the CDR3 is TGTGCCAGCAGCCAAGTAGGGGGCGAGCAGTACTTC. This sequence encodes CASSQVGGEQYF.

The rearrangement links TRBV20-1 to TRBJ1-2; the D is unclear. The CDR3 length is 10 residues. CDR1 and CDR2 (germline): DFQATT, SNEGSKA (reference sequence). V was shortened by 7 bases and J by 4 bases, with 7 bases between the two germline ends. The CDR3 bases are TGCAGTGGTTACAGCTATGGCTACACCTTC. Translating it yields CSGYSYGYTF.

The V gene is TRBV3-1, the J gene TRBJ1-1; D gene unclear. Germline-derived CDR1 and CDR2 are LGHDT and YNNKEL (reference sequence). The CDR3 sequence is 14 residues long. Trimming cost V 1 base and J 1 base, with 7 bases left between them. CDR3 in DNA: TGTGCCAGCAGCCAAGGGACTGGGAACACTGAAGCTTTCTTT. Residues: CASSQGTGNTEAFF.

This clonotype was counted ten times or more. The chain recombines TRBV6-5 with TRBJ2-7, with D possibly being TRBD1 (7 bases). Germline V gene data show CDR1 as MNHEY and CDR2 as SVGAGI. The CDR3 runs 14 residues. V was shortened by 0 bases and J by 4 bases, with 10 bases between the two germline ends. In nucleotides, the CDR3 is TGTGCCAGCAGTTACTCGGAGGGGGCATACGAGCAGTACTTC. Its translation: CASSYSEGAYEQYF.

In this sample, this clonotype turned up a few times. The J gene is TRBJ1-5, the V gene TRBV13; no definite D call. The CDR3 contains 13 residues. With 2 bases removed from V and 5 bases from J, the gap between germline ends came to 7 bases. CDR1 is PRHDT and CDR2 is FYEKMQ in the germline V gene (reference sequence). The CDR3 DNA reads TGTGCCAGCAGCTTAAGTCAAGATCAGCCCCAGCATTTT. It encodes CASSLSQDQPQHF.

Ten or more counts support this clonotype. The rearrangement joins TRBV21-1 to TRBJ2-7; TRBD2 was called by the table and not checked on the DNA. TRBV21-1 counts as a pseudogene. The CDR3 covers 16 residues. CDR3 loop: CASSPRDLMSSYEQYF. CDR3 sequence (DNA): TGTGCCAGCAGCCCCCGGGACTTAATGAGCTCCTACGAGCAGTACTTC.

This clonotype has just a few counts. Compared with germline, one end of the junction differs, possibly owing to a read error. Written as DNA, the CDR3 is TGTGCTAGCAGCTTAACGGAAAGCTCCTACAATGAGCAGTTCTTC. It codes for CASSLTESSYNEQFF. The rearrangement links TRBV7-7 to TRBJ2-1; D not resolved. Germline V lookup: CDR1 SSHAT, CDR2 FNYEAQ (reference sequence). The CDR3 is 15 amino acids. Supplemented by reference TRBV7-7 and TRBJ2-1, the full variable domain reads GAGVSQSPRYKVTKRGQDVTLRCDPISSHATLYWYQQALGQGPEFLTYFNYEAQPDKSGLPSDRFSAERPEGSISTLTIQRTEQRDSAMYRCASSLTESSYNEQFFGPGTRLTVL.

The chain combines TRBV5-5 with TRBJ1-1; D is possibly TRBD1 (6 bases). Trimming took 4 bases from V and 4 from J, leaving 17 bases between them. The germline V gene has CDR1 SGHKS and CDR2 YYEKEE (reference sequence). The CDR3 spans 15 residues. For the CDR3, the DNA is TGTGCCAGCAGCCCCCCCGGGGGGCAGAGCACTGAAGCTTTCTTT. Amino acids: CASSPPGGQSTEAFF.

The CDR3, as DNA: TGTGCCAGCAGCTCCACTGATGCCGGCGATACGCAGTATTTT. Its translation: CASSSTDAGDTQYF. The genes are TRBV28 and TRBJ2-3, with D uncertain. This CDR3 spans 14 amino acids. Per the germline V gene, CDR1 is MDHEN and CDR2 is SYDVKM. The germline V and J ends were trimmed by 6 bases and 6 bases, with 16 bases remaining between them.

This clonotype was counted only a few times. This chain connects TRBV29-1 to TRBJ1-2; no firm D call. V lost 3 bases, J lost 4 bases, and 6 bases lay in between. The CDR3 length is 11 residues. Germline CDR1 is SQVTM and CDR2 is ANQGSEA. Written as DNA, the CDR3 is TGCAGCGTTGACCGAAGCTATGGCTACACCTTC. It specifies CSVDRSYGYTF.

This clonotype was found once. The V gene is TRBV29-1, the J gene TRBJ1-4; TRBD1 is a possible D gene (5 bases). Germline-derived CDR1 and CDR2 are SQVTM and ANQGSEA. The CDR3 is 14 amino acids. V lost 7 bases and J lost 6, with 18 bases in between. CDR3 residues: CSGGTEAMDEKLFF. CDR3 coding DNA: TGCAGCGGGGGGACGGAGGCAATGGATGAAAAACTGTTTTTT.

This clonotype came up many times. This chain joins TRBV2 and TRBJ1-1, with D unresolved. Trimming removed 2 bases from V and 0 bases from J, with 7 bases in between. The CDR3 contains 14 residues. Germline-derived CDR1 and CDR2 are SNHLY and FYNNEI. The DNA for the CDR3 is TGTGCCAGCAGTGAAAGATGGATGAACACTGAAGCTTTCTTT. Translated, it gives CASSERWMNTEAFF.

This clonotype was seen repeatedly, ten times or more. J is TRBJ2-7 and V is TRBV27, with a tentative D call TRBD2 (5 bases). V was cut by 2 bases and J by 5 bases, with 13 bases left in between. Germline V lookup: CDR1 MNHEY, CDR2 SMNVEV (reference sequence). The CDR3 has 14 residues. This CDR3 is CASSLLLARDEQYF. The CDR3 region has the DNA TGTGCCAGCAGTTTACTATTGGCGAGGGACGAGCAGTACTTC.